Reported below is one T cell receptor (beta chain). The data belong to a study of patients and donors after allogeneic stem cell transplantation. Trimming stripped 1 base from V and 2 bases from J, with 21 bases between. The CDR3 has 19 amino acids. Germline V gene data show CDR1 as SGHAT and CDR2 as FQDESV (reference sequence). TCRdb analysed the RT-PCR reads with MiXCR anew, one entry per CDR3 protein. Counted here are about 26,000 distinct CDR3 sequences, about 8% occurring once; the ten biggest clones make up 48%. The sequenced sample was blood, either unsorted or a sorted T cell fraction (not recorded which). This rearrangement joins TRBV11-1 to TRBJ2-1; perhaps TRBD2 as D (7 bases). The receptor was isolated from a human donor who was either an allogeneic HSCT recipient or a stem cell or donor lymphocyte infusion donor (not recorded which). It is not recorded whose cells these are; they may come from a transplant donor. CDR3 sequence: CASSLGVWFRGAPYNEQFF. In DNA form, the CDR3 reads TGTGCCAGCAGCTTAGGCGTCTGGTTTCGGGGGGCCCCCTACAATGAGCAGTTCTTC.